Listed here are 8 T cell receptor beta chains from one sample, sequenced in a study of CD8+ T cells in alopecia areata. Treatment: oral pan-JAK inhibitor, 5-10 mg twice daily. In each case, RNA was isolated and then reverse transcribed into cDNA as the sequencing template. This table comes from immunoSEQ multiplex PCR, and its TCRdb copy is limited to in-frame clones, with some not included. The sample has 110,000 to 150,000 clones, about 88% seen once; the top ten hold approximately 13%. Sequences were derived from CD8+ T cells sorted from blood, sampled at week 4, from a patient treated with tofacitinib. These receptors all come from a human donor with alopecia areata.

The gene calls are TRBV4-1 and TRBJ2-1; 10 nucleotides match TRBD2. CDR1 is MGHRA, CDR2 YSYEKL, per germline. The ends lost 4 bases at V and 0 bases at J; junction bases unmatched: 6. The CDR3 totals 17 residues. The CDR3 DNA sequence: TGCGCCAGCAGCCCTGGACTAGCGGAGACCTCCTACAATGAGCAGTTCTTC. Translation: CASSPGLAETSYNEQFF.

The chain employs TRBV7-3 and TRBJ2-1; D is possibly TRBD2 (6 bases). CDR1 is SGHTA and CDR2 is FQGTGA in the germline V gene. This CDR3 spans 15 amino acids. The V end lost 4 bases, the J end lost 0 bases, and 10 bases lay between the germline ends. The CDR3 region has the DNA TGTGCCAGCAGCTCCGGGGGAAGCTCCTACAATGAGCAGTTCTTC. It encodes CASSSGGSSYNEQFF.

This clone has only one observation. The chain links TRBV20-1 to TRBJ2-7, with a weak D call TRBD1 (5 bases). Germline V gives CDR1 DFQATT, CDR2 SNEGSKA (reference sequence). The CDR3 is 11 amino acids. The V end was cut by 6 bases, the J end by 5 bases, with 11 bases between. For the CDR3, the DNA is TGCAGTGCCCTAGACAGTGACGAGCAGTACTTC. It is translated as CSALDSDEQYF.

Written as DNA, the CDR3 is TGTGCCATCAGTGATCCCGCCGGGTATGGGGGGGAAGAGACCCAGTACTTC. It yields the protein CAISDPAGYGGEETQYF. The genes are TRBV10-3 and TRBJ2-5; 7 bases fit TRBD2. V dropped 3 bases and J dropped 3; count of bases not matched to a gene: 13. The CDR3 is made up of 17 amino acids. CDR1 and CDR2 from the germline V gene are ENHRY and SYGVKD.

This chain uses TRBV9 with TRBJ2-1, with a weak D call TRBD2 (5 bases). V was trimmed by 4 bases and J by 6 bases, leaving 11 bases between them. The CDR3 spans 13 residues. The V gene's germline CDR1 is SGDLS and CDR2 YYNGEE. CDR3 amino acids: CASSLRTGNEQFF. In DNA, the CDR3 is TGTGCCAGCAGCCTTCGGACTGGCAATGAGCAGTTCTTC.

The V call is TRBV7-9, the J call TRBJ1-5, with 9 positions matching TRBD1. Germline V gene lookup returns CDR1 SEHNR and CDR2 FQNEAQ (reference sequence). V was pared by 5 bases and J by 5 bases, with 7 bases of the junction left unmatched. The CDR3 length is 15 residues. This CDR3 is CASSGPGQGDQPQHF. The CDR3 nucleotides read TGTGCCAGCAGCGGTCCGGGACAGGGCGATCAGCCCCAGCATTTT.

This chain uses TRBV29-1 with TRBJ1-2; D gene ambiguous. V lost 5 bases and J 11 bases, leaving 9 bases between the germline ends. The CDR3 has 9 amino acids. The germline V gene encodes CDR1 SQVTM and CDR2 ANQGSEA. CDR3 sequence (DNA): TGCAGCGTTAGTGGCAGGTACACCTTC. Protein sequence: CSVSGRYTF.

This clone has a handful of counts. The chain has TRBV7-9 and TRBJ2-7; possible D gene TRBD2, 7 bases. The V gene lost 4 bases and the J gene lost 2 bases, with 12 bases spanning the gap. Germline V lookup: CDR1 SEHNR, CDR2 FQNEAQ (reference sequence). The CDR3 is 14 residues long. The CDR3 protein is CASSSGGPTYEQYF. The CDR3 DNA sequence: TGTGCCAGCAGCTCGGGGGGCCCAACCTACGAGCAGTACTTC.